Reported below is one T cell receptor (beta chain). Antigen specificity is unknown. CDR1 is SGHNT and CDR2 is YENEEA in the germline V gene. The CDR3 has 13 amino acids. V gave up 1 base and J gave up 6 bases, with 9 bases separating them. Repertoires were generated with immunoSEQ multiplex PCR, while TCRdb's copy carries only in-frame clones and drops some. The sample has roughly 62,000 clones; roughly 86% are singletons. The sample is drawn from a study of OX40 agonist ivuxolimab in advanced cancers. Study as a whole: Anti-PD-1, anti-PD-L1 or anti-CTLA-4 therapy given earlier was allowed, and over 35% had some. Overall study results and limits: Clones of CD4+ and CD8+ blood T cells grew by week 6 at doses of 0.1 to 3.0 mg/kg.

This TCR was recovered from an adult with an advanced solid tumor such as melanoma, head and neck, liver or kidney cancer. The chain recombines TRBV11-3 with TRBJ1-1; D ambiguous. The sequencing here drew on CD4+ or CD8+ T cells sorted from blood, taken in a trial of the OX40 agonist ivuxolimab. The CDR3 loop reads CASSLGVYPEAFF. The CDR3 DNA reads TGTGCCAGCAGCTTAGGTGTCTACCCTGAAGCTTTCTTT.